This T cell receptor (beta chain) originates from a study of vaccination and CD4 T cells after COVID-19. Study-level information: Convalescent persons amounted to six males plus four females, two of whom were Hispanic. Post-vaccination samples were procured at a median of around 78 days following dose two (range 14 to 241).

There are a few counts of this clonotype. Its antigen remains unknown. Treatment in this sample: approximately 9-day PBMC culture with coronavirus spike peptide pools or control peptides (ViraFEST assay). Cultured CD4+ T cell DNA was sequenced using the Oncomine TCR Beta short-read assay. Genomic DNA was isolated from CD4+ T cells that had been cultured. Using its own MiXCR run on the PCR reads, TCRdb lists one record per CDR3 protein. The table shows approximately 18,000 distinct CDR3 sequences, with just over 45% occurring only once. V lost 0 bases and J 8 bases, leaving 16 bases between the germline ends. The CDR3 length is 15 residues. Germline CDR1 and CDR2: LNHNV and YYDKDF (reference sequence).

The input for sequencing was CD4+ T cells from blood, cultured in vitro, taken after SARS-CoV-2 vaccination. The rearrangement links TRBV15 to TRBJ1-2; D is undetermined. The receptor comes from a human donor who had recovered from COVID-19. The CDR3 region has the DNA TGTGCCACCAGCAGAGATAGTGCCACCACGGGGGGCTACACCTTC. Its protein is CATSRDSATTGGYTF.